This T cell receptor beta chain originates from a study of blood T cell repertoires in COVID-19. With 4 bases clipped from V and 4 bases from J, the junction kept 7 bases outside the gene matches. Per germline, CDR1 SGHDT and CDR2 YYEEEE. The CDR3 runs to 16 residues. Data came from immunoSEQ multiplex PCR; TCRdb stores just in-frame clones and leaves some out. The sample lists 400,000 to 550,000 clones, about 89% occurring once. Sequencing used peripheral blood. The TCR originated in a woman between 25 and 40 years old with acute or convalescent COVID-19. The chain combines TRBV5-6 with TRBJ2-1, with 11 bases lining up with TRBD1. CDR3 amino acids: CASSPRDRGRYNEQFF. The CDR3, as DNA: TGTGCCAGCAGCCCTAGGGACAGGGGGAGATACAATGAGCAGTTCTTC.